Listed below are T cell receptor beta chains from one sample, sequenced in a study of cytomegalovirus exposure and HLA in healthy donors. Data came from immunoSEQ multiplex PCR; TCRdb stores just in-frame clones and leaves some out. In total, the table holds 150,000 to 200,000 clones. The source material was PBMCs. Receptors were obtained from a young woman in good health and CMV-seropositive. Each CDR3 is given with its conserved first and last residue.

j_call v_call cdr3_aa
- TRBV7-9 CASSPIAGSAPYEQYF
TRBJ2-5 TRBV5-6 CASSLAGGPLETQYF
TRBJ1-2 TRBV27 CASSIGGDYGYTF
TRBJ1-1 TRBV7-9 CASSLARGLAFF
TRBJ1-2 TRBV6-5 CASSYEGGRNYGYTF
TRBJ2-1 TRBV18 CASSPGAGEYNEQFF
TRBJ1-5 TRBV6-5 CASRISGESNQPQHF
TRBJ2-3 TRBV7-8 CASSGRTSAGDTQYF
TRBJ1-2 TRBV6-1 CASRWTVGDYGYTF
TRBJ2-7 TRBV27 CASSLRWREGLSYEQYF
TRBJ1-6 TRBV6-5 CASRERGDNSPLHF
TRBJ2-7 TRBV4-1 CASSQDPDRGRDF
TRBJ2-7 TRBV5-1 CASSYGTSGGGFYEQYF
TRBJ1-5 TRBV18 CASSPGQGGPQPQHF
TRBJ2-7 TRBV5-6 CASSLRDRESFRRSGQYF
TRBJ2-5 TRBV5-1 CASSPGLAGGPGETQYF
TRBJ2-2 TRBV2 CASSVRQGSTGELFF
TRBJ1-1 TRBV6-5 CASSYRDTPVAFF
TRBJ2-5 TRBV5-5 CASSLAGTGVETQYF
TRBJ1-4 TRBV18 CASSPTGQGSATNEKLFF
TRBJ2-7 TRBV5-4 CASSLGQLPGGDEQYF
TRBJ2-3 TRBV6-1 CAAETGSTQYF
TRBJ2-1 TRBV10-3 CAISERTGGNEQFF
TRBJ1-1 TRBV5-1 CASSAVGDTEAFF
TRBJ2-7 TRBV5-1 CASSLAGRGNDEQYF
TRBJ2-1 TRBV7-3 CASSLLAGALEGYNEQFF
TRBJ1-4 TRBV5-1 CASSLRGQGEKLFF
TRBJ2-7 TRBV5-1 CASSLGPQGAGEQYF
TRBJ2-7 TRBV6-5 CASSSPWAGAGEQYF
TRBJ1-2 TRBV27 CASSLSGGYRANYGYTF
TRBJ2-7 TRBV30 CAWSPTGTGLSHEQYF
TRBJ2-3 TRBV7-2 CASSRPPAGTATDTQYF
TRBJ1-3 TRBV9 CASSNTASGNTIYF
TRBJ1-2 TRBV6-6 CASSPGTGSTNYGYTF
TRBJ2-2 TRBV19 CASSHRSSGGARTGELFF
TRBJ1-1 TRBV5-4 CASTPGGGAGTEAFF
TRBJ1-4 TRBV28 CASRLQGRTNEKLFF
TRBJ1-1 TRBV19 CASSIGLGGLEFLNTEAFF
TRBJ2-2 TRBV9 CASSVDGTSANTGELFF
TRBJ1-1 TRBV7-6 CASSSLQGLAHEAFF
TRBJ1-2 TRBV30 CACDQDRGWNYGYTF
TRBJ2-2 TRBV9 CASSPGTTNTGELFF
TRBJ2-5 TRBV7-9 CASSLVSRAKTQYF
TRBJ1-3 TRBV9 CASSETDYRGNTIYF
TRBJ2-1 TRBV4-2 CASSQDTSGGANEQFF
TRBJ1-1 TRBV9 CASSVDSGAMNTEAFF
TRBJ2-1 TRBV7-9 CASSPIGGKRFDEQFF
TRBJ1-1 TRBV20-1 CSAPRGREAFF
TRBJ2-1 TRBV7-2 CASSYTAVGGREQFF
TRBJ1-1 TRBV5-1 CASSLDGPGNTEAFF
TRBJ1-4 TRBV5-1 CASSSQGFNEKLFF